The next 14 T cell receptor beta chains were all read from a single sample in a study of human T cells and chemical hapten exposure. Time point reported: healthy volunteer bleed at 2 weeks. Whole blood, unfractionated, served as the material for total RNA extraction. One entry per CDR3 protein results from TCRdb running MiXCR on the RACE reads. The sample carries more than 70,000 distinct CDR3 sequences, approximately 8.2% recorded once. The sequencing sample was made of whole blood. These receptors originate from a female donor in good health. Some clones in this sample may be carry-over from other donors' samples.

At least ten counts were recorded for this clonotype. V and J are TRBV6-2 or TRBV6-3 and TRBJ2-5; no firm D call. V was shortened by 6 bases and J by 0 bases, with 5 bases between the two germline ends. CDR3 length: 12 amino acids. In germline, CDR1 is MNHEY, CDR2 SVGEGT. The CDR3 loop is CASSRYQETQYF. The DNA of the CDR3 is TGTGCCAGCAGCCGGTACCAAGAGACCCAGTACTTC.

CDR3 protein: CATSDLHDGRGAEDTQYF. CDR3 in DNA: TGTGCCACCAGTGATTTGCACGACGGACGGGGGGCGGAAGATACGCAGTATTTT. The chain is built from TRBV24-1 and TRBJ2-3, with a tentative D call TRBD2 (7 bases). Deletions cut 0 bases from V and 5 bases from J, with 20 bases between. CDR1 and CDR2 from the germline V gene are KGHDR and SFDVKD. CDR3 length equals 18 residues.

This rearrangement joins TRBV7-9 to TRBJ2-7; D remains ambiguous. Germline values: CDR1 SEHNR, CDR2 FQNEAQ (reference sequence). V shed 4 bases and J shed 1 base, with 2 bases lying between them. The CDR3 has 11 amino acids. The CDR3 DNA reads TGTGCCAGCAGCTGTTCCTACGAGCAGTACTTC. The encoded protein is CASSCSYEQYF.

This clonotype has only a few counts. The chain has TRBV5-1 and TRBJ2-2; 11 nucleotides match TRBD2. This CDR3 comprises 15 residues. V was pared by 4 bases and J by 7 bases, with 6 bases of the junction left unmatched. Per germline, CDR1 SGHRS and CDR2 YFSETQ. The CDR3 nucleotides are TGCGCCAGCAGCGAGACTAGCGGGATGGTCGGGGAGCTGTTTTTT. Translated: CASSETSGMVGELFF.

In its sample, this clonotype was seen many times. V is TRBV6-5 and J is TRBJ2-7; D is possibly TRBD1 (6 bases). Germline V gene sequence: CDR1 MNHEY, CDR2 SVGAGI. The CDR3 length is 15 residues. V was trimmed by 7 bases and J by 3 bases, leaving 19 bases between them. The CDR3, as DNA: TGTGCCAGCAAGGGGATCCGGGACACGGACTACGAGCAGTACTTC. Translation gives CASKGIRDTDYEQYF.

The table lists this clonotype with a few counts. The CDR3, as DNA: TGCAGTGCTAGTCTCAGGGGAAATTCACCCCTCCACTTT. This translates into CSASLRGNSPLHF. The V and J genes are TRBV20-1 and TRBJ1-6; maybe TRBD1 (6 bases). Germline V gives CDR1 DFQATT, CDR2 SNEGSKA (reference sequence). The CDR3 loop spans 13 amino acids. V was trimmed by 3 bases and J by 7 bases, leaving 10 bases between them.

The table lists this clonotype with a few counts. V usage is TRBV7-8 and J usage is TRBJ2-3; 11 positions match TRBD2. Germline V gene lookup returns CDR1 SGHVS and CDR2 FQNEAQ. The V gene end was trimmed by 5 bases and the J gene end by 5 bases; junction bases not matched to a gene: 9. This CDR3 region has 16 residues. This CDR3 reads CASSPRLAGGQDTQYF. The CDR3 DNA reads as TGTGCCAGCAGCCCCCGATTAGCGGGAGGGCAAGATACGCAGTATTTT.

This clonotype has ten or more counts. The chain links TRBV7-2 to TRBJ2-2; D possibly corresponds to TRBD1 (5 bases). Trimming pared 5 bases from V and 3 bases from J, leaving 13 bases between. Germline loops: CDR1 SGHTA, CDR2 FQGNSA. The CDR3 is 15 residues long. The CDR3 sequence is CASSRDSIHTGELFF. DNA of the CDR3: TGTGCCAGCAGCCGCGACAGCATCCACACCGGGGAGCTGTTTTTT. The full variable domain, rest sourced from reference TRBV7-2 and TRBJ2-2, is GAGVSQSPSNKVTEKGKDVELRCDPISGHTALYWYRQSLGQGLEFLIYFQGNSAPDKSGLPSDRFSAERTGGSVSTLTIQRTQQEDSAVYLCASSRDSIHTGELFFGEGSRLTVL.

The chain has TRBV20-1 and TRBJ2-4, with D perhaps matching TRBD2 (5 bases). Per the germline V gene, CDR1 is DFQATT and CDR2 is SNEGSKA (reference sequence). Trimming left V 0 bases short and J 9 bases short, with 12 bases between. The CDR3 contains 13 residues. The CDR3 DNA is TGCAGTGCTAGAGACCCTCCGGGAAGCATTCAGTACTTC. Protein sequence: CSARDPPGSIQYF.

This clonotype was observed many times. The chain is built from TRBV2 and TRBJ1-6, with D possibly being TRBD1 (6 bases). V lost 4 bases and J lost 5, with 6 bases in between. CDR3 length: 13 residues. CDR1 and CDR2 (germline): SNHLY, FYNNEI. The CDR3 sequence is CASSGTDNSPLHF. The CDR3 nucleotides read TGTGCCAGCAGTGGGACAGATAATTCACCCCTCCACTTT.

In its sample, this clonotype was seen a few times. V usage is TRBV7-6 and J usage is TRBJ1-6; the D is unclear. CDR3 length: 16 residues. The V gene's germline CDR1 is SGHVS and CDR2 FNYEAQ. The germline V and J ends were trimmed by 1 base and 5 bases, with 12 bases remaining between them. The CDR3: CASSLELGGNNSPLHF. In DNA form, the CDR3 reads TGTGCCAGCAGCTTAGAATTAGGTGGCAATAATTCACCCCTCCACTTT. The entire variable domain, with the rest obtained from reference TRBV7-6 and TRBJ1-6, is as follows: GAGVSQSPRYKVTKRGQDVALRCDPISGHVSLYWYRQALGQGPEFLTYFNYEAQQDKSGLPNDRFSAERPEGSISTLTIQRTEQRDSAMYRCASSLELGGNNSPLHFGNGTRLTVT.

This clonotype has a count of ten or more. This sequence joins TRBV5-1 and TRBJ2-5; 11 bases map to TRBD1. CDR1 and CDR2 (germline): SGHRS, YFSETQ. This CDR3 contains 15 residues. The J segment lost 5 bases and the V segment lost 0 bases, leaving 3 bases of the junction unmatched. The CDR3 here is CASSLAGTGGETQYF. The DNA for the CDR3 is TGCGCCAGCAGCTTGGCCGGGACAGGGGGGGAGACCCAGTACTTC.

This clonotype has at least ten counts. This chain joins TRBV5-1 and TRBJ1-6, with D perhaps TRBD1 (6 bases). This CDR3 has 15 amino acids. V was pared by 4 bases and J by 6 bases, with 14 bases between. Germline values: CDR1 SGHRS, CDR2 YFSETQ. CDR3 coding DNA: TGCGCCAGCAGCGGAACAGGGAATAGTAATTCACCCCTCCACTTT. Translation gives CASSGTGNSNSPLHF.

The chain combines TRBV28 with TRBJ1-2; possible D gene TRBD1, 5 bases. CDR1 is MDHEN, CDR2 SYDVKM, per germline. Trimming removed 6 bases at V and 2 bases at J, with 19 bases between. The CDR3 runs to 16 residues. CDR3 sequence reads: CASRGETRGENYGYTF. Here the CDR3 DNA reads TGTGCCAGCAGGGGGGAAACGAGGGGTGAGAACTATGGCTACACCTTC.